The next 13 T cell receptor beta chains were all read from a single sample in a study of cytomegalovirus exposure and HLA in healthy donors. The study ran its PCR with 60 Vbeta and 13 Jbeta primers. Libraries were prepared by immunoSEQ multiplex PCR; TCRdb keeps only in-frame clonotypes and omits some of them. The data hold 140,000 or so clones, with around 59% observed a single time. Sample: PBMCs. These TCRs come from a male donor in good health and CMV-seronegative.

The table lists this clone with a count of one. The chain is built from TRBV6-5 and TRBJ2-1; 8 positions match TRBD2. The CDR3 runs to 15 residues. In germline, CDR1 is MNHEY, CDR2 SVGAGI. Trimming removed 5 bases from V and 4 bases from J; junction bases left unmatched: 7. The CDR3 DNA reads as TGTGCCAGCAGTAACACGGGGGGGGTATACAATGAGCAGTTCTTC. This sequence encodes CASSNTGGVYNEQFF.

V gene TRBV29-1 combines with J gene TRBJ2-3, with 10 nucleotides matching TRBD2. Trimming took 5 bases from V and 1 from J; bases not matched to a gene: 6. The length of the CDR3 is 15 residues. CDR1 is SQVTM and CDR2 is ANQGSEA in the germline V gene. The DNA of the CDR3 is TGCAGCGTTAGGCGAGCGGGGGGGGGCACAGATACGCAGTATTTT. It translates to CSVRRAGGGTDTQYF.

V is TRBV19 and J is TRBJ1-5, with a tentative D call TRBD1 (6 bases). Trimming pared 3 bases from V and 5 bases from J, leaving 11 bases between. Germline values: CDR1 LNHDA, CDR2 SQIVND (reference sequence). This CDR3 region has 14 residues. CDR3 amino acids: CASSIGQSHQPQHF. The CDR3 DNA is TGTGCCAGTAGTATCGGACAGAGCCATCAGCCCCAGCATTTT.

This clone was detected once. This sequence joins TRBV7-2 and TRBJ1-1, with 7 positions matching TRBD1. The CDR3 consists of 16 residues. Germline CDR1 is SGHTA and CDR2 is FQGNSA. The V and J ends lost 1 base and 3 bases, in that order; junction bases with no gene match: 8. CDR3 amino acids: CASSLGLTGTDTEAFF. CDR3 coding DNA: TGTGCCAGCAGCTTAGGGCTGACAGGGACGGACACTGAAGCTTTCTTT.

The chain recombines TRBV7-9 with TRBJ2-1, with D perhaps TRBD1 (8 bases). The ends were cut back, 3 bases at V and 6 bases at J, with 15 bases in the middle. Germline values: CDR1 SEHNR, CDR2 FQNEAQ (reference sequence). The CDR3 length is 15 residues. The CDR3, as DNA: TGTGCCAGCAGCTTTTACAGGGGGGGGAGCAATGAGCAGTTCTTC. Its protein product is CASSFYRGGSNEQFF.

Only a few counts were recorded for this clone. The chain carries TRBV25-1 and TRBJ2-7; 7 bases are shared with TRBD1. The CDR3 loop spans 13 amino acids. The J segment lost 2 bases and the V segment lost 7 bases, leaving 5 bases of the junction unmatched. Germline lookup yields CDR1 MGHDK and CDR2 SYGVNS. The chain's CDR3 is CASTGQATYEQYF. The CDR3 bases are TGTGCCAGCACCGGACAGGCGACCTACGAGCAGTACTTC.

The V and J genes are TRBV30 and TRBJ2-7; a weak D match, TRBD2 (6 bases). The CDR3 contains 13 residues. V dropped 5 bases and J dropped 2 bases, with 13 bases sitting between them. Per the germline V gene, CDR1 is GTSNPN and CDR2 is SVGIG (reference sequence). The CDR3 DNA follows: TGTGCCTGGGGGGGGACGGGGACCTACGAGCAGTACTTC. Its translation: CAWGGTGTYEQYF.

This rearrangement joins TRBV6-5 to TRBJ1-3; a weak D match, TRBD1 (5 bases). This CDR3 spans 14 amino acids. V dropped 4 bases and J dropped 6 bases, with 13 bases sitting between them. Germline CDR1 reads MNHEY; CDR2 reads SVGAGI. The CDR3 loop reads CASSSGLRPNTIYF. DNA for the CDR3: TGTGCCAGCAGTTCGGGACTCCGCCCAAACACCATATATTTT.

In DNA form, the CDR3 reads TGTGCCAGCTCACCACGAGTATGGGGCACGGATGAAAAACTGTTTTTT. It is translated as CASSPRVWGTDEKLFF. The chain uses TRBV18 and TRBJ1-4; D may be TRBD1 (5 bases). Germline assignment: CDR1 KGHSH and CDR2 LQKENI. The CDR3 consists of 16 residues. V was trimmed by 1 base and J by 6 bases, leaving 15 bases between them.

V gene TRBV7-8 combines with J gene TRBJ2-1; 7 nucleotides agree with TRBD2. This CDR3 has 15 amino acids. Germline assignment: CDR1 SGHVS and CDR2 FQNEAQ. Unmatched junction bases numbered 7, after V lost 3 bases and J lost 5 bases. CDR3 loop: CASSFVTTSNNEQFF. CDR3 bases: TGTGCCAGCAGCTTCGTTACGACTAGCAACAATGAGCAGTTCTTC.

This clone has a handful of counts. The chain links TRBV11-1 to TRBJ2-7; D is unclear. The V end was cut by 5 bases, the J end by 4 bases, with 9 bases between. Germline V lookup: CDR1 SGHAT, CDR2 FQDESV (reference sequence). The CDR3 runs to 12 residues. The DNA for the CDR3 is TGTGCCAGCAGCATATCGGAGTACGAGCAGTACTTC. Translating it yields CASSISEYEQYF.

The chain combines TRBV7-8 with TRBJ1-1, with D maybe TRBD1 (5 bases). The ends were cut back, 1 base at V and 0 bases at J, with 12 bases in the middle. The CDR3 length is 16 residues. CDR1 SGHVS and CDR2 FQNEAQ come from the germline V gene. CDR3 loop: CASSLDQGIMNTEAFF. CDR3 sequence (DNA): TGTGCCAGCAGCTTAGATCAGGGAATCATGAACACTGAAGCTTTCTTT.

The J gene is TRBJ2-7, the V gene TRBV7-2, with TRBD1 matching 7 bases. Trimming took 6 bases from V and 2 from J; bases not matched to a gene: 10. The CDR3 loop spans 15 amino acids. CDR1 and CDR2 (germline): SGHTA, FQGNSA. CDR3 in DNA: TGTGCCAGCAGTCCATTCCAGACAGGGCCCTACGAGCAGTACTTC. Amino acid sequence: CASSPFQTGPYEQYF. The full variable domain, in which reference TRBV7-2 and TRBJ2-7 provide the parts outside the CDR3, is GAGVSQSPSNKVTEKGKDVELRCDPISGHTALYWYRQSLGQGLEFLIYFQGNSAPDKSGLPSDRFSAERTGGSVSTLTIQRTQQEDSAVYLCASSPFQTGPYEQYFGPGTRLTVT.